The 8 T cell receptor beta chains below come from one sample, sequenced in a study of beta chain features in type 1 diabetes. Their antigen targets remain unknown. cDNA synthesis used the whole RNA isolate, giving expressed TCRB sequences. Clones were read by immunoSEQ multiplex PCR, and TCRdb kept only the in-frame ones, dropping some. This sample has 640,000 or so clones, with over 11% found just once. Study results and limitations: TCRB CDR3 length was moderately but significantly reduced in all four CD4+ subsets of Type 1 diabetes patients.

Source material: naive CD4+ T cells from blood. The receptors shown here come from a man between 18 and 35 years old with type 1 diabetes.

This clone was detected only a few times. The chain carries TRBV10-2 and TRBJ2-1; 8 bases are a match to TRBD2. CDR1 and CDR2 (germline): WSHSY, SAAADI. The V segment lost 6 bases and the J segment 5 bases; nucleotides outside the gene matches: 3. This CDR3 region has 13 residues. The CDR3 sequence: CASRGLGDNEQFF. In nucleotides, the CDR3 is TGCGCCAGCAGGGGACTAGGGGACAATGAGCAGTTCTTC.

This clone was counted between two and nine times. The rearrangement links TRBV29-1 to TRBJ1-3; 7 bases align to TRBD1. CDR1 and CDR2 (germline): SQVTM, ANQGSEA. The CDR3 length is 13 residues. J was trimmed by 1 base and V by 7 bases; bases with no gene match: 4. The CDR3 loop is CSARGESGNTIYF. For the CDR3, the DNA is TGCAGCGCCAGGGGGGAATCTGGAAACACCATATATTTT.

This chain uses TRBV4-3 with TRBJ1-6; tentative D call: TRBD1 (5 bases). This CDR3 is built from 13 residues. Trimming left V 4 bases short and J 14 bases short, with 15 bases between. CDR1 is LGHNA, CDR2 YSLEER, per germline. CDR3 sequence: CASSPGDRSTLHF. The CDR3 DNA is TGCGCCAGCAGCCCGGGGGACCGCAGCACCCTCCACTTT.

This clone has just a few counts. The chain has TRBV2 and TRBJ1-2; a weak D match, TRBD1 (6 bases). Germline values: CDR1 SNHLY, CDR2 FYNNEI. Trimming took 2 bases from V and 6 from J, leaving 7 bases between them. The CDR3 loop spans 12 amino acids. In nucleotides, the CDR3 is TGTGCCAGCAGTGAAACAGGGAATGGCTACACCTTC. Residues: CASSETGNGYTF.

This clone was counted a few times. The genes are TRBV7-2 and TRBJ2-3, with D maybe TRBD2 (5 bases). Trimming stripped 7 bases from V and 0 bases from J, with 8 bases between. From germline, CDR1 is SGHTA and CDR2 FQGNSA. This CDR3 region has 13 residues. Here the CDR3 reads CASKGGSTDTQYF. CDR3 bases: TGTGCCAGCAAAGGAGGAAGCACAGATACGCAGTATTTT.

CDR3 in amino acids: CASSSNFRNNEQFF. CDR3 nucleotides: TGTGCCAGCTCCTCCAATTTTCGGAACAATGAGCAGTTCTTC. The chain employs TRBV18 and TRBJ2-1; no definite D call. This CDR3 is 14 amino acids long. Trimming removed 6 bases from V and 5 bases from J, with 14 bases in between. The V gene's germline CDR1 is KGHSH and CDR2 LQKENI.

This clone was found a few times. The chain has TRBV29-1 and TRBJ1-5; TRBD1 agrees at 8 bases. The CDR3 is 13 amino acids. V shed 7 bases and J 5 bases; nucleotides not matched to a gene: 7. Germline V CDR1 and CDR2: SQVTM, ANQGSEA. This CDR3 is CSAATGADQPQHF. DNA for the CDR3: TGCAGCGCCGCGACAGGGGCTGATCAGCCCCAGCATTTT.

This clone was recorded a few times. The gene calls are TRBV5-1 and TRBJ1-1; D gene unclear. Germline V gives CDR1 SGHRS, CDR2 YFSETQ. The CDR3 runs 15 residues. V was trimmed by 0 bases and J by 0 bases, leaving 9 bases between them. The CDR3 coding sequence is TGCGCCAGCAGCTTGGAGGCCAGGATGAACACTGAAGCTTTCTTT. Protein product: CASSLEARMNTEAFF.